The rows below give T cell receptor beta chains drawn from one sample of a study of a mutant IDH1 vaccine in newly diagnosed glioma. Measured with immunoSEQ multiplex PCR; TCRdb has only the in-frame clones, and not every one. This table has under 65,000 clones, 70% to 80% appearing once. Sequencing was performed on PBMCs, taken from a glioma patient treated with radiotherapy, temozolomide or both. These receptors came from a woman aged 40 to 50 with glioma. CDR3s include the opening cysteine and the closing phenylalanine or tryptophan. A D gene is named only where the DNA matches it firmly. The size entry is marked missing in some rows and otherwise reads once, few, many or a size class.

D: .
size: .
J: TRBJ1-5
V: TRBV27
CDR3: CASSLSSANQPQHF
DNA: TGTGCCAGCAGTTTATCTAGTGCCAATCAGCCCCAGCATTTT

D: .
size: once
J: TRBJ1-5
V: TRBV2
CDR3: CALGAGGNQPQHF
DNA: TGTGCCCTCGGGGCGGGGGGCAATCAGCCCCAGCATTTT

D: .
size: .
J: TRBJ2-7
V: TRBV5-1
CDR3: CASSFGAMQYF
DNA: TGCGCCAGCAGCTTCGGGGCAATGCAGTACTTC

D: .
size: .
J: TRBJ2-7
V: TRBV7-2
CDR3: CASSLGIETEQYF
DNA: TGTGCCAGCAGCTTAGGTATCGAGACCGAGCAGTACTTC

D: .
size: .
J: TRBJ1-5
V: TRBV6-1
CDR3: CASSPGPTNQPQHF
DNA: TGTGCCAGCAGTCCAGGACCGACCAATCAGCCCCAGCATTTT

D: .
size: .
J: TRBJ2-1
V: TRBV29-1
CDR3: CSVTGMGYNEQFF
DNA: TGCAGCGTTACAGGTATGGGCTACAATGAGCAGTTCTTC

D: .
size: .
J: TRBJ2-1
V: TRBV30
CDR3: CAWSSIYPWGRDEQFF
DNA: TGTGCCTGGAGTTCGATATACCCCTGGGGGCGGGATGAGCAGTTCTTC

D: .
size: once
J: TRBJ1-2
V: TRBV18
CDR3: CASSPIGENGYTF
DNA: TGTGCCAGCTCACCAATAGGGGAGAATGGCTACACCTTC

D: .
size: once
J: TRBJ2-7
V: TRBV5-4
CDR3: CASSLGQVLTYEQYF
DNA: TGTGCCAGCAGCTTGGGGCAGGTACTTACCTACGAGCAGTACTTC

D: .
size: .
J: TRBJ2-7
V: TRBV4-1
CDR3: CASSLDRTYEQYF
DNA: TGCGCCAGCAGCCTAGACAGGACCTACGAGCAGTACTTC

D: .
size: .
J: TRBJ2-7
V: TRBV7-8
CDR3: CASSSPGYEQYF
DNA: TGTGCCAGCAGCTCCCCAGGGTACGAGCAGTACTTC

D: TRBD2
size: .
J: TRBJ2-1
V: TRBV6-5
CDR3: CASRPAGGQGNEQFF
DNA: TGTGCCAGCAGGCCAGCGGGGGGCCAGGGCAATGAGCAGTTCTTC

D: TRBD2
size: .
J: TRBJ2-7
V: TRBV5-1
CDR3: CASSLPSGAHEQYF
DNA: TGCGCCAGCAGCTTACCTAGCGGGGCCCACGAGCAGTACTTC

D: TRBD2
size: .
J: TRBJ2-2
V: TRBV7-2
CDR3: CASSLRPASGIGELFF
DNA: TGTGCCAGCAGCCTGCGCCCGGCTAGCGGTATCGGGGAGCTGTTTTTT